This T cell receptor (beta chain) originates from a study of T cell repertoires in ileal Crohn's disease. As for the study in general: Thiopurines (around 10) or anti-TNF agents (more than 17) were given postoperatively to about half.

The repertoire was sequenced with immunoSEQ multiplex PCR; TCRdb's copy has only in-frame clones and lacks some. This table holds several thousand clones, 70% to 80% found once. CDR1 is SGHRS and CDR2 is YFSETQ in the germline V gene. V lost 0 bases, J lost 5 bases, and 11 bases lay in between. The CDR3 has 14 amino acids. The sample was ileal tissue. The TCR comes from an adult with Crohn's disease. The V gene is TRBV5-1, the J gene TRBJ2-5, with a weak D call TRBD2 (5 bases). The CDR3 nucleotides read TGCGCCAGCAGCTTGGTGGAGGAAGTGGAGACCCAGTACTTC. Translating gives CASSLVEEVETQYF.